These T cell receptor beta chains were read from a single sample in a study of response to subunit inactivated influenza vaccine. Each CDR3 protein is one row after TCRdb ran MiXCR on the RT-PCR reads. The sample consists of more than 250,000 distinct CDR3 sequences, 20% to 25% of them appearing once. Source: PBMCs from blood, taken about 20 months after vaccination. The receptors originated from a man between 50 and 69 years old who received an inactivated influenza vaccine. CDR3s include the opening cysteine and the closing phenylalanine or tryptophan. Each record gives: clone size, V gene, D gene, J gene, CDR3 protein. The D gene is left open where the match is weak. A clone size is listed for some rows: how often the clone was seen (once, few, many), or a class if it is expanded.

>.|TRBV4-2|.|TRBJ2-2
CASSQEPRAIGANTGELFF
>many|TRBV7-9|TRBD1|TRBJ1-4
CASSTDRGGEKLFF
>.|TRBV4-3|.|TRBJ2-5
CASSQDRAGQETQYF
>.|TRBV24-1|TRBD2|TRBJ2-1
CATRSSGGPTEQFF
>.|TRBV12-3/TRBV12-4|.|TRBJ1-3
CASSRDQAGNTIYF
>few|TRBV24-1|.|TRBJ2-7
CATSDLRGGRYF
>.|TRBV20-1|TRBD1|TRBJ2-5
CSASRPGQGAEIQYF
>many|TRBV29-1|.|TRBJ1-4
CSVQQGYEKLFF
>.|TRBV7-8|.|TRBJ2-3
CASSHTTGTQYF
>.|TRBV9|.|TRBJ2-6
CASSVALGQSSGANVLTF
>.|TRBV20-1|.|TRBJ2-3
CSARDFQTTASDTQYF
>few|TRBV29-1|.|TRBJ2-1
CSVGLPRRGFNEQFF
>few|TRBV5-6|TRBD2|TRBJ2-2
CASSLAREYTNTGELFF
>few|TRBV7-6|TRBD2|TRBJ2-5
CASSRFGGEETQYF
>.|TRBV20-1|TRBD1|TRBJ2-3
CSVRQGVLSDTQYF
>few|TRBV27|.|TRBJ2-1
CASSFFWTASYNEQFF
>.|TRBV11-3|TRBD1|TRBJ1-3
CASSWPGQPSGNTIYF
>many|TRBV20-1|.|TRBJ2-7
CSARWGGAYEQYF
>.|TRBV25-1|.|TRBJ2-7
CASSAGSSYEQYF
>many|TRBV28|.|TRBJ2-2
CASSLQQNTGELFF
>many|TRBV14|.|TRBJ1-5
CASSQDIGDPRKPQHF
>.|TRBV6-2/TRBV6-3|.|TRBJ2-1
CASEPGHLLGDNEQFF
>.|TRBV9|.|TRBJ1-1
CASSQRLDTEAFF
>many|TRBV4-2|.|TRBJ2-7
CASSQDAYDQYF
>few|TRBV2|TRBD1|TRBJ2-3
CASIRDREPDTQYF
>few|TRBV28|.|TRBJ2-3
CASMRKGEVVTDTQYF
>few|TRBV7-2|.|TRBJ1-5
CASSSDSGSNQPQHF
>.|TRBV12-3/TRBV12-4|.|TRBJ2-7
CASSLGRTWGEQYF
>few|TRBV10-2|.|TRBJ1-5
CATSSDGFNQPQHF
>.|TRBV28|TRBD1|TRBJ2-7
CASSPHGGQGYEQYF
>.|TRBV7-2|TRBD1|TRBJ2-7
CASSPTRDRVWEQYF
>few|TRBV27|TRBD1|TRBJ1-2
CASSSIGQGGGYGYTF
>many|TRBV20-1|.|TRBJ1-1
CSARDLQGSTEAFF
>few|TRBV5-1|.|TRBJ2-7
CASSLTDSIFYEQYF
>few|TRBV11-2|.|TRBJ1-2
CASGDTGFFDYTF
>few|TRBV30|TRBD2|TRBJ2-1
CAWIWAGVYNEQFF
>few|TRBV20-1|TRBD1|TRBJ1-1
CSAPQGAFQNTEAFF
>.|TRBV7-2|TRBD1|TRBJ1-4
CASSPWTGEYEKLFF
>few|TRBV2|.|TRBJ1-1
CASRSDRLNTEAFF
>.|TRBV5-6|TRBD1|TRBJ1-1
CASSWGLRGLMNTEAFF
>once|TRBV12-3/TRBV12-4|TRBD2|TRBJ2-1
CASSVSSGISPYNEQFF
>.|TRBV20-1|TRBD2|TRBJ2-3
CSARGLAGVWADTQYF
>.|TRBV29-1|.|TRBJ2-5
CSLGHAQETQYF
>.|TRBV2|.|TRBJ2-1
CASSAGVSSYNEQFF
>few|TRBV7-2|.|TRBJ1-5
CASSLASVGSVYSNQPQHF
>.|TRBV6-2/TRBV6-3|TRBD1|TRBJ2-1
CASSYSQDRVLYNEQFF
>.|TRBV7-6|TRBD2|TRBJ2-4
CASSSGTSGRAEAKNIQYF
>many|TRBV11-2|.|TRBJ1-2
CASSLGAGLGGYTF
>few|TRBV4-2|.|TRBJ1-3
CASSPYRERGNTIYF
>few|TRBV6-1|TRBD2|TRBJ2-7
CASKSLSGSRYEQYF
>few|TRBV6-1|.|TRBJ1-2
CASSPAGGGYGYTF
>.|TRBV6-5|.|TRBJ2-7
CASSSGRDLGEQYF
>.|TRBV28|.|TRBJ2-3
CASSLFADTQYF
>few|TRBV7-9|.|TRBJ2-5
CASSLVSGQETQYF
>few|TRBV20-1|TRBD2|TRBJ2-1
CSARDPRERHEQFF
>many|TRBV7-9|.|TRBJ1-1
CASSLDFGGQEAFF
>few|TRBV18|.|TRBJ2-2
CASSQRHNTRAGELFF
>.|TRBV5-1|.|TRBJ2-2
CASSLRPGELFF